This T cell receptor beta chain was captured in a study of T cell repertoires in cytomegalovirus infection. Whole-study context: CMV epitopes used comprised recently identified HLA-C-restricted ones and well-studied HLA-B-restricted ones. TCR beta signatures that were public indicated CMV infection and matching HLA type. Notes on the study in general: The study found HLA-C-restricted CMV-specific TCR beta clonotypes dominating the ex vivo response.

TCRdb fed the reads into MiXCR, producing one record per CDR3 protein. This sample carries roughly 920,000 distinct CDR3 sequences, around 32% of them seen once, and the ten largest clones take more than 13%. As regards this clonotype: Its antigen is not identified.

V was shortened by 2 bases and J by 7 bases, with 12 bases between the two germline ends. The length of the CDR3 is 13 residues. Germline V gene lookup returns CDR1 MNHEY and CDR2 SVGAGI. Source: cultured CD8+ T cells from PBMCs, taken from culture after CMV antigen stimulation. The chain links TRBV6-5 to TRBJ2-7, with D hard to call. This clonotype originated in a human donor in good health (CMV status not recorded). Some clones in this sample may be carry-over from other donors' samples. This chain's CDR3 is CASSYNIIGEQYV. In DNA, the CDR3 is TGTGCCAGCAGTTACAATATTATAGGGGAGCAGTACGTC.